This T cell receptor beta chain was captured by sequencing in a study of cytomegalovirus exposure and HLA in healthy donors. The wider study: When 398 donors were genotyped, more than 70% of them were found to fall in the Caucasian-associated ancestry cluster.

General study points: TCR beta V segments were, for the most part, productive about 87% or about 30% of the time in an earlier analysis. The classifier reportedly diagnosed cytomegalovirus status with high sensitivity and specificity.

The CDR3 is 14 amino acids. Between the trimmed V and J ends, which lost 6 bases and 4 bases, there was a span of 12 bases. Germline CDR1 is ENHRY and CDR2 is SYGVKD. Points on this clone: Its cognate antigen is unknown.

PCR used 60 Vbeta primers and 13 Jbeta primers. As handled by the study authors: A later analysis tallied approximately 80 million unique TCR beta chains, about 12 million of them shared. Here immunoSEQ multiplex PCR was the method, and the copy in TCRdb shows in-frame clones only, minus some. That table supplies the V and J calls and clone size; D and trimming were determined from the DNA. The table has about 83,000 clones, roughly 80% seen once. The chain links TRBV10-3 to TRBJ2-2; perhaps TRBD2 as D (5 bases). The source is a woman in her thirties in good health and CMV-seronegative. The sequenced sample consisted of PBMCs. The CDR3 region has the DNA TGTGCCATCAGCCCGGATGGGAGCACCGGGGAGCTGTTTTTT. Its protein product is CAISPDGSTGELFF.